Each of the 22 T cell receptor beta chains below was sequenced from the same sample in a study of T cell responses to AZD1222 COVID-19 vaccine. The table came from immunoSEQ multiplex PCR; TCRdb's copy has only in-frame clones and leaves some out. The sample comprises about 150,000 clones, 90% of which are singletons, and about 20% rests with the top ten. This specimen consisted of peripheral blood, obtained on day 0 of AZD1222 vaccination. The receptors were sampled from an adult in good health.

The rearrangement joins TRBV27 to TRBJ2-7; TRBD2 matches at 7 bases. The trim removed 6 bases at V and 3 bases at J, leaving 8 bases unmatched. The CDR3 length is 14 residues. Germline values: CDR1 MNHEY, CDR2 SMNVEV (reference sequence). The CDR3, as DNA: TGTGCCAGCAGGGGGCTAGCGGAGAACTACGAGCAGTACTTC. Protein product: CASRGLAENYEQYF.

The V call is TRBV7-2, the J call TRBJ2-1; D remains unclear. V was clipped by 1 base and J by 8 bases, with 15 bases between them. Germline-derived CDR1 and CDR2 are SGHTA and FQGNSA. The CDR3 spans 15 residues. CDR3 nucleotide sequence: TGTGCCAGCAGCTTAGGGCTAGAGTCTGCTTATGAGCAGTTCTTC. This sequence encodes CASSLGLESAYEQFF.

This clone was detected once. The chain links TRBV6-5 to TRBJ2-2; 10 bases line up with TRBD1. V lost 4 bases, J lost 4 bases, and 6 bases stayed unmatched. The CDR3 loop spans 16 amino acids. Germline assignment: CDR1 MNHEY and CDR2 SVGAGI. This CDR3 reads CASSSRTGGGTGELFF. The CDR3 nucleotides are TGTGCCAGCAGTTCCCGGACAGGGGGAGGCACCGGGGAGCTGTTTTTT.

This chain uses TRBV2 with TRBJ1-5, with TRBD1 as a possible D gene (6 bases). The CDR3 runs to 16 residues. Trimming cost V 5 bases and J 0 bases, with 14 bases left between them. Germline V gene sequence: CDR1 SNHLY, CDR2 FYNNEI. The CDR3 here is CASSLDRSYSNQPQHF. The CDR3 region has the DNA TGTGCCAGCAGTTTGGACAGATCCTATAGCAATCAGCCCCAGCATTTT.

The rearrangement uses TRBV6-5 and TRBJ1-1; TRBD1 is a possible D gene (5 bases). Germline V gene sequence: CDR1 MNHEY, CDR2 SVGAGI. Trimming left V 1 base short and J 0 bases short, with 9 bases between. The CDR3 runs 15 residues. The CDR3 bases are TGTGCCAGCAGTTACTATCAGGGCATGAACACTGAAGCTTTCTTT. Translated: CASSYYQGMNTEAFF.

This chain joins TRBV15 and TRBJ2-5; a weak D match, TRBD1 (6 bases). Germline-derived CDR1 and CDR2 are LNHNV and YYDKDF (reference sequence). There are 14 residues in the CDR3. Trimming pared 6 bases from V and 1 base from J, leaving 12 bases between. CDR3 protein: CATRGAGRQETQYF. The CDR3 DNA reads TGTGCCACCAGGGGGGCCGGCCGCCAAGAGACCCAGTACTTC.

The J gene is TRBJ2-3, the V gene TRBV29-1; D may be TRBD1 (5 bases). Germline assignment: CDR1 SQVTM and CDR2 ANQGSEA. The CDR3 spans 15 residues. The V end was cut by 2 bases, the J end by 3 bases, with 15 bases between. CDR3 coding DNA: TGCAGCGTTGAATCCGCCTTAGGGGCAACAGATACGCAGTATTTT. It is translated as CSVESALGATDTQYF.

V and J are TRBV9 and TRBJ2-5; D not resolved. The CDR3 is 15 residues long. The V and J ends lost 0 bases and 5 bases respectively, with 14 bases between them. CDR1 and CDR2 from the germline V gene are SGDLS and YYNGEE. As DNA, the CDR3 is TGTGCCAGCAGCGTAGTCGGAGCGCTGGGGGAGACCCAGTACTTC. It translates to CASSVVGALGETQYF.

The V call is TRBV18, the J call TRBJ1-1, with TRBD1 matching 11 bases. Germline CDR1 and CDR2: KGHSH and LQKENI. The CDR3 spans 13 residues. Trimming cost V 11 bases and J 7 bases; bases outside gene matches: 9. CDR3 nucleotide sequence: TGTGCCGGCCTCCGGGACAGGGGGAGTGAAGCTTTCTTT. It translates to CAGLRDRGSEAFF.

The chain joins TRBV6-5 to TRBJ1-6; possible D gene TRBD1, 5 bases. This CDR3 is built from 16 residues. The germline gives CDR1 MNHEY, CDR2 SVGAGI. Trimming stripped 2 bases from V and 7 bases from J, with 15 bases between. The CDR3 here is CASSYIAGQINSPLHF. The CDR3 nucleotides read TGTGCCAGCAGTTACATCGCGGGGCAGATAAATTCACCCCTCCACTTT.

The count of this clone is one. V is TRBV6-2 or TRBV6-3 and J is TRBJ1-2; no reliable D call. Trimming took 2 bases from V and 7 from J, leaving 8 bases between them. This CDR3 is 12 amino acids long. Germline V gene sequence: CDR1 MNHEY, CDR2 SVGEGT. This CDR3 reads CASSYGPRGYTF. CDR3 nucleotide sequence: TGTGCCAGCAGTTACGGTCCTCGTGGCTACACCTTC.

V usage is TRBV7-9 and J usage is TRBJ2-1; possibly TRBD1 or TRBD2 for D (5 bases each). This CDR3 is 15 amino acids long. Between the trimmed V and J ends, which lost 5 bases and 5 bases, there was a span of 16 bases. CDR1 and CDR2 (germline): SEHNR, FQNEAQ (reference sequence). The CDR3 reads CASSPFGAGNNEQFF. The CDR3 DNA follows: TGTGCCAGCAGCCCTTTCGGGGCTGGAAACAATGAGCAGTTCTTC. The variable domain in full, with the rest retrieved from reference TRBV7-9 and TRBJ2-1, is DTGVSQNPRHKITKRGQNVTFRCDPISEHNRLYWYRQTLGQGPEFLTYFQNEAQLEKSRLLSDRFSAERPKGSFSTLEIQRTEQGDSAMYLCASSPFGAGNNEQFFGPGTRLTVL.

The V and J genes are TRBV29-1 and TRBJ2-7; D perhaps matches TRBD1 (5 bases). Trimming pared 7 bases from V and 0 bases from J, leaving 16 bases between. The V gene's germline CDR1 is SQVTM and CDR2 ANQGSEA. The CDR3 has 14 residues. CDR3 nucleotides: TGCAGCGCCGCCGGCGGCAGGGTCTCCTACGAGCAGTACTTC. Residues: CSAAGGRVSYEQYF.

This clone has a handful of counts. This chain uses TRBV7-9 with TRBJ2-1; 7 positions match TRBD2. V shed 0 bases and J 10 bases; nucleotides not matched to a gene: 12. This CDR3 contains 16 residues. In germline, CDR1 is SEHNR, CDR2 FQNEAQ (reference sequence). CDR3 nucleotide sequence: TGTGCCAGCAGCTTAGCGCTTGGCGGGGGATCGAGCGAGCAGTTCTTC. Translated, it gives CASSLALGGGSSEQFF.

This chain joins TRBV4-1 and TRBJ1-1; possible D gene TRBD1, 5 bases. The ends were cut back, 1 base at V and 5 bases at J, with 8 bases in the middle. Germline values: CDR1 MGHRA, CDR2 YSYEKL. This CDR3 contains 13 residues. CDR3 in amino acids: CASSQVGGTEAFF. The CDR3 DNA reads TGCGCCAGCAGCCAAGTGGGGGGAACTGAAGCTTTCTTT.

The chain couples TRBV27 to TRBJ2-1, with TRBD1 matching over 8 bases. Germline CDR1 reads MNHEY; CDR2 reads SMNVEV (reference sequence). There are 14 residues in the CDR3. V was pared by 3 bases and J by 7 bases, with 5 bases of the junction left unmatched. The CDR3 sequence is CASSLDRVKNEQFF. CDR3 DNA sequence: TGTGCCAGCAGTTTGGACAGGGTGAAGAATGAGCAGTTCTTC.

The chain employs TRBV7-2 and TRBJ1-2, with a tentative D call TRBD1 (5 bases). The CDR3 covers 16 residues. Germline CDR1 SGHTA, CDR2 FQGNSA. Trimming took off 3 bases at V and 5 bases at J, with 19 bases between the two ends. For the CDR3, the DNA is TGTGCCAGCAGCTTCTTTGGGGGAACGGGGCTGTATGGCTACACCTTC. This sequence encodes CASSFFGGTGLYGYTF.

In its sample, this clone was seen once. The chain recombines TRBV6-5 with TRBJ1-3, with D possibly TRBD1 on 5 matching bases. This CDR3 spans 15 amino acids. Trimming pared 7 bases from V and 0 bases from J, leaving 13 bases between. Germline loops: CDR1 MNHEY, CDR2 SVGAGI. In nucleotides, the CDR3 is TGTGCCAGCACCGGGGACGGAGCCTCTGGAAACACCATATATTTT. Protein product: CASTGDGASGNTIYF.

This chain links TRBV5-1 with TRBJ2-7; D ambiguous. The CDR3 spans 13 residues. Germline V CDR1 and CDR2: SGHRS, YFSETQ. Trimming removed 2 bases from V and 6 bases from J, with 12 bases in between. The CDR3 loop is CASSLSVSSEQYF. CDR3 nucleotide sequence: TGCGCCAGCAGCTTATCAGTCAGCAGCGAGCAGTACTTC.

The chain uses TRBV28 and TRBJ1-2; possibly TRBD1 for D (6 bases). In germline, CDR1 is MDHEN, CDR2 SYDVKM. This CDR3 is 13 amino acids long. Trimming removed 5 bases at V and 5 bases at J, with 12 bases between. The CDR3 DNA is TGTGCCAGCAGTATCGGGGGGCTTTATGGCTACACCTTC. It encodes CASSIGGLYGYTF.

The J gene is TRBJ2-2, the V gene TRBV19, with 10 bases that match TRBD2. The CDR3 runs 17 residues. Trimming at V came to 3 bases and at J to 5 bases, leaving 9 bases not matched to a gene. Per the germline V gene, CDR1 is LNHDA and CDR2 is SQIVND (reference sequence). The CDR3 region is CASSIRSSGRGTGELFF. The CDR3 region has the DNA TGTGCCAGTAGTATTCGCTCTAGCGGGAGAGGGACCGGGGAGCTGTTTTTT.

This chain links TRBV4-1 with TRBJ2-1; 7 nucleotides agree with TRBD1. With V trimmed by 4 bases and J by 4 bases, 4 bases remained unmatched. This CDR3 has 14 amino acids. Germline V gene lookup returns CDR1 MGHRA and CDR2 YSYEKL. The CDR3 loop is CASSPGQEYNEQFF. CDR3 bases: TGCGCCAGCAGCCCAGGACAGGAGTACAATGAGCAGTTCTTC.